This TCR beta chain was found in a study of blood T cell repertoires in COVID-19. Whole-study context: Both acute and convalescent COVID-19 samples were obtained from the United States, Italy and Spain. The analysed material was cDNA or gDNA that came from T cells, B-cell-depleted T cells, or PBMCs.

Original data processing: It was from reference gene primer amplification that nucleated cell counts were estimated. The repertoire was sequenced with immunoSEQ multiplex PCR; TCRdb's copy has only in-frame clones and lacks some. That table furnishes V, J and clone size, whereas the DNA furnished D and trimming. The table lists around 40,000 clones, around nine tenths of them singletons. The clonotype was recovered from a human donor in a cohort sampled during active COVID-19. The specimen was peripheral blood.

CDR3 residues: CAWSTTSSYNEQFF. The CDR3 nucleotides read TGTGCCTGGTCGACTACGAGCTCCTACAATGAGCAGTTCTTC. The chain carries TRBV30 and TRBJ2-1, with D perhaps matching TRBD2 (5 bases). This CDR3 comprises 14 residues. Germline V gene data show CDR1 as GTSNPN and CDR2 as SVGIG (reference sequence). V was pared by 5 bases and J by 0 bases, with 11 bases between. Filled out from reference TRBV30 and TRBJ2-1, the complete variable domain reads SQTIHQWPATLVQPVGSPLSLECTVEGTSNPNLYWYRQAAGRGLQLLFYSVGIGQISSEVPQNLSASRPQDRQFILSSKKLLLSDSGFYLCAWSTTSSYNEQFFGPGTRLTVL.